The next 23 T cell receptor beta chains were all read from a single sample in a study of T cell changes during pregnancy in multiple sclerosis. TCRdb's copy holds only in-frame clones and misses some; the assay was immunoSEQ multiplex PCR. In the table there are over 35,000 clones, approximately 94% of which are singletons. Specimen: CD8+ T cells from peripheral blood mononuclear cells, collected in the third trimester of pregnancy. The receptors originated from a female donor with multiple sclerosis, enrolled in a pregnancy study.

CDR3 DNA sequence: TGTGCCAGCAGCGGGCTTGGACTAGCGGGAGATACGCAGTATTTT. Its protein is CASSGLGLAGDTQYF. This chain uses TRBV9 with TRBJ2-3, with 11 bases lining up with TRBD2. In germline, CDR1 is SGDLS, CDR2 YYNGEE. The length of the CDR3 is 15 residues. With 3 bases clipped from V and 5 bases from J, the junction kept 5 bases outside the gene matches.

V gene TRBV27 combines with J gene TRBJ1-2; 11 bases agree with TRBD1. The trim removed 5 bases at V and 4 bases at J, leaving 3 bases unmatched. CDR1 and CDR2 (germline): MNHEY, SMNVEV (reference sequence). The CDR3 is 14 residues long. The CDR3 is CASSPGQGAYGYTF. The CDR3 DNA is TGTGCCAGCAGTCCTGGACAGGGGGCCTATGGCTACACCTTC.

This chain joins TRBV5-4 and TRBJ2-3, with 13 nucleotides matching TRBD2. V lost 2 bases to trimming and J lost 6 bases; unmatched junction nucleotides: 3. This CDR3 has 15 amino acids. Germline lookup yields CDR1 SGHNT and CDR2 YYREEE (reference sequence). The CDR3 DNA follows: TGTGCCAGCAGCTTACTAGCGGGAGGGCCGGATACGCAGTATTTT. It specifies CASSLLAGGPDTQYF. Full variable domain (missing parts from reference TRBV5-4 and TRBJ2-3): ETGVTQSPTHLIKTRGQQVTLRCSSQSGHNTVSWYQQALGQGPQFIFQYYREEENGRGNFPPRFSGLQFPNYSSELNVNALELDDSALYLCASSLLAGGPDTQYFGPGTRLTVL.

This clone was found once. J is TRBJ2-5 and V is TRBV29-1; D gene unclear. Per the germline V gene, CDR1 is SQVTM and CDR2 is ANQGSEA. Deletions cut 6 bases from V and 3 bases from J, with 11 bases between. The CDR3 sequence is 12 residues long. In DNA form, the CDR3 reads TGCAGCGTGTGGGCCCTTAAAGAGACCCAGTACTTC. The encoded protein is CSVWALKETQYF.

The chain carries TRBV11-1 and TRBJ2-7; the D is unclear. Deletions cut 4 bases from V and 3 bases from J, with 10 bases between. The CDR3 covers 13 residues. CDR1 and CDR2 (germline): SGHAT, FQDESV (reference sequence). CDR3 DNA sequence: TGTGCCAGCAGCTCCTCGTCTAGCTACGAGCAGTACTTC. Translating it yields CASSSSSSYEQYF.

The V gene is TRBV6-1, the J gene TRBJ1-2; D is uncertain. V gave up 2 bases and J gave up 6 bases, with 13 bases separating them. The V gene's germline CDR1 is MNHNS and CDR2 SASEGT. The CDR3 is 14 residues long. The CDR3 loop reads CASSETWMEDGYTF. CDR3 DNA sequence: TGTGCCAGCAGTGAAACATGGATGGAGGATGGCTACACCTTC.

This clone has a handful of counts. CDR3 protein: CASSFKGLAGVYKNIQYF. In DNA form, the CDR3 reads TGTGCCAGCAGCTTTAAGGGACTAGCGGGGGTATACAAAAACATTCAGTACTTC. The genes are TRBV7-9 and TRBJ2-4; 14 bases line up with TRBD2. V lost 3 bases to trimming and J lost 3 bases; unmatched junction nucleotides: 7. The CDR3 covers 18 residues. Per germline, CDR1 SEHNR and CDR2 FQNEAQ (reference sequence).

CDR3 bases: TGTGCCAGCAGCTTCCGCGTAGCCAGTTTCCAAGAGACCCAGTACTTC. Translating it yields CASSFRVASFQETQYF. The chain uses TRBV7-2 and TRBJ2-5; D remains unclear. Germline CDR1 SGHTA, CDR2 FQGNSA. This CDR3 is 16 amino acids long. V was cut by 3 bases and J by 1 base, with 15 bases left in between.

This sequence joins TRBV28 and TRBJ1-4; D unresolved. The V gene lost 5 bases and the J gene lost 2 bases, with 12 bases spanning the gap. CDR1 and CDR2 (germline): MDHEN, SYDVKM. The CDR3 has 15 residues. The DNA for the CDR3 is TGTGCCAGCAGTCCCCGGGTTGGGACTAATGAAAAACTGTTTTTT. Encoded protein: CASSPRVGTNEKLFF.

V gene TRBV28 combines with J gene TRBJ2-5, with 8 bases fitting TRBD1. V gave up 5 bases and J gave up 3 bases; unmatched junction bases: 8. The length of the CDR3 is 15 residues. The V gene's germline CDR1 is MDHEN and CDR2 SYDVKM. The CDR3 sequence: CASSPGQDYEETQYF. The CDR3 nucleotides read TGTGCCAGCAGTCCGGGACAGGATTATGAAGAGACCCAGTACTTC.

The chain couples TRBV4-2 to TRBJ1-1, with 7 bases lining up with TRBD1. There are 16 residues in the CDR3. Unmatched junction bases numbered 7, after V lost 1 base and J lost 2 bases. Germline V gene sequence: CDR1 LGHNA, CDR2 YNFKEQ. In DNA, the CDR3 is TGTGCCAGCAGCCAAGTCGGGGGACAGACTAACACTGAAGCTTTCTTT. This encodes CASSQVGGQTNTEAFF.

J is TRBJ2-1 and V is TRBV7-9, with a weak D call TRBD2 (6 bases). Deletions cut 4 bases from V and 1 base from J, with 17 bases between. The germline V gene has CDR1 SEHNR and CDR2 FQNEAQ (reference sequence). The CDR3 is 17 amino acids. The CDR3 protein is CASSYSSDLGSYNEQFF. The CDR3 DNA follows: TGTGCCAGCAGCTATTCTAGCGATTTAGGGTCCTACAATGAGCAGTTCTTC.

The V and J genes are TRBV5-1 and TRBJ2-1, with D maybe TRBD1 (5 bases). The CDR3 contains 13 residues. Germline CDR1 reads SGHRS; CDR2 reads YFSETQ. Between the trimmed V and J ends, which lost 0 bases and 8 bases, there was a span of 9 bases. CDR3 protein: CASSLGGMDEQFF. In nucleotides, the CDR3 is TGCGCCAGCAGCTTGGGGGGCATGGATGAGCAGTTCTTC. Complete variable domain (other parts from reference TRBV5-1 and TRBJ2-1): KAGVTQTPRYLIKTRGQQVTLSCSPISGHRSVSWYQQTPGQGLQFLFEYFSETQRNKGNFPGRFSGRQFSNSRSEMNVSTLELGDSALYLCASSLGGMDEQFFGPGTRLTVL.

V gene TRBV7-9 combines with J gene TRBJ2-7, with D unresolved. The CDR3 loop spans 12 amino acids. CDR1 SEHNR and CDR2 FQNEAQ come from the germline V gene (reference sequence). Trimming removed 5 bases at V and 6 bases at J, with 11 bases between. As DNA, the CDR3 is TGTGCCAGCAGCCCTAGTTCGGGCGAGCAGTACTTC. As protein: CASSPSSGEQYF.

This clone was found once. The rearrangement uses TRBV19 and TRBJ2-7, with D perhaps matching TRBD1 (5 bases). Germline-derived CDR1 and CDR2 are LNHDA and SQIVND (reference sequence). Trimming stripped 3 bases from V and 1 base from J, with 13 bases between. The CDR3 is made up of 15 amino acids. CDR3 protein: CASSIWQGRSYEQYF. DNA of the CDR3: TGTGCCAGTAGTATTTGGCAGGGAAGATCCTACGAGCAGTACTTC. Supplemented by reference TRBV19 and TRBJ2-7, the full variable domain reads DGGITQSPKYLFRKEGQNVTLSCEQNLNHDAMYWYRQDPGQGLRLIYYSQIVNDFQKGDIAEGYSVSREKKESFPLTVTSAQKNPTAFYLCASSIWQGRSYEQYFGPGTRLTVT.

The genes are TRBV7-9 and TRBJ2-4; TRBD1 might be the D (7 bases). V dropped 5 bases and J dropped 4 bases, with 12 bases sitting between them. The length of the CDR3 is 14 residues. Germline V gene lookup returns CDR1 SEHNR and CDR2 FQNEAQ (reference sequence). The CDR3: CASSGGTEKNIQYF. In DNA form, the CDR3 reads TGTGCCAGCAGCGGCGGGACAGAGAAAAACATTCAGTACTTC.

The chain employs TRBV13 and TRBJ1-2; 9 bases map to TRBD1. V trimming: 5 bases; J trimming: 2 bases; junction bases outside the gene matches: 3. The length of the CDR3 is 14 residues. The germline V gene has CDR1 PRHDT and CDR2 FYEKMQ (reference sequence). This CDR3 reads CASSQGTGNYGYTF. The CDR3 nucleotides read TGTGCCAGCAGCCAGGGGACAGGGAACTATGGCTACACCTTC. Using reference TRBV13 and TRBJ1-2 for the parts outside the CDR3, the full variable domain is AAGVIQSPRHLIKEKRETATLKCYPIPRHDTVYWYQQGPGQDPQFLISFYEKMQSDKGSIPDRFSAQQFSDYHSELNMSSLELGDSALYFCASSQGTGNYGYTFGSGTRLTVV.

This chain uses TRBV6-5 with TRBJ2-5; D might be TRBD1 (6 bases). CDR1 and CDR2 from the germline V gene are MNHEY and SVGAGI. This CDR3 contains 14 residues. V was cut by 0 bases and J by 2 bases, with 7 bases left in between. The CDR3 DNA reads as TGTGCCAGCAGTTACTCAACAGGGCAAGAGACCCAGTACTTC. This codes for CASSYSTGQETQYF.

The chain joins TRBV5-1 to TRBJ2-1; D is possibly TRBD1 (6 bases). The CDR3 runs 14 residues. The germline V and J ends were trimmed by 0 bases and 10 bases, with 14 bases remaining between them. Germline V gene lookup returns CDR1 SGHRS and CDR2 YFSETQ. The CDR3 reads CASSLEGTIPEQFF. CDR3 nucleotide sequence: TGCGCCAGCAGCTTGGAGGGGACAATCCCCGAGCAGTTCTTC.

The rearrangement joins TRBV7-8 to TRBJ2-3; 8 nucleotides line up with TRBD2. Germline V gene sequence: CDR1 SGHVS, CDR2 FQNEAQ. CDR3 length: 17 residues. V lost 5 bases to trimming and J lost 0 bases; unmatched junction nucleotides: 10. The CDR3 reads CASSLRLAGTSTDTQYF. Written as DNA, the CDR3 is TGTGCCAGCAGCCTCAGGCTAGCGGGCACTAGCACAGATACGCAGTATTTT.

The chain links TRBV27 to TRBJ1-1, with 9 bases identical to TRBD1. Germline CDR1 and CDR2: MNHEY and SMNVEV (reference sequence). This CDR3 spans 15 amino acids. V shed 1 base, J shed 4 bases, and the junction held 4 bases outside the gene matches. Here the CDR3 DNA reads TGTGCCAGCAGTTTATTACAGGGGGCCGGCACTGAAGCTTTCTTT. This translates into CASSLLQGAGTEAFF.

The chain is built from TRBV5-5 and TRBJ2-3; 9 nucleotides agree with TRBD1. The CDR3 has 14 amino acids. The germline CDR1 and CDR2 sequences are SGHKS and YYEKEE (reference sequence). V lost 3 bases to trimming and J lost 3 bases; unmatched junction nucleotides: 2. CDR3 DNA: TGTGCCAGCAGCTCCGGGACAGGGACAGATACGCAGTATTTT. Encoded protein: CASSSGTGTDTQYF.

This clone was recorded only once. Written as DNA, the CDR3 is TGTGCCAGCAGTTTAGCGGGGGTTGATACGCAGTATTTT. Translation: CASSLAGVDTQYF. The rearrangement uses TRBV6-5 and TRBJ2-3, with 9 bases fitting TRBD2. The CDR3 covers 13 residues. Germline assignment: CDR1 MNHEY and CDR2 SVGAGI. V shed 4 bases and J 6 bases; nucleotides not matched to a gene: 2.